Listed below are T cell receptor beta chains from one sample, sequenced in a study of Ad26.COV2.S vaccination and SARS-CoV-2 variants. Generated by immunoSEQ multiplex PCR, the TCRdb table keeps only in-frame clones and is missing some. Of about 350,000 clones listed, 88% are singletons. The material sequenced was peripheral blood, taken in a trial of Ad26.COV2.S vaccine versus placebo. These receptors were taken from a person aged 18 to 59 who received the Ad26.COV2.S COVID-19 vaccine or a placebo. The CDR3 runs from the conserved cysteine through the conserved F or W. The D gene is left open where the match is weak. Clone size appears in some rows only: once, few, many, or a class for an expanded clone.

CDR3nt: TGTGCCAGCAGCACCGGGACTCTCGGACAGCCCCAGCATTTT
CDR3aa: CASSTGTLGQPQHF
j_gene: TRBJ1-5
d_gene: -
abundance: -
v_gene: TRBV6-2/TRBV6-3

CDR3nt: TGTGCCAGCAGTTTGGACAGGGTTTCTGGAAACACCATATATTTT
CDR3aa: CASSLDRVSGNTIYF
j_gene: TRBJ1-3
d_gene: TRBD1
abundance: -
v_gene: TRBV6-5

CDR3nt: TGTGCCAGCTCACCCTCAGGGGGGGACTACGAGCAGTACTTC
CDR3aa: CASSPSGGDYEQYF
j_gene: TRBJ2-7
d_gene: -
abundance: -
v_gene: TRBV18

CDR3nt: TGTGCCAGCAGTCCAACAGGGGGTGTACACTACGAGCAGTACTTC
CDR3aa: CASSPTGGVHYEQYF
j_gene: TRBJ2-7
d_gene: TRBD1
abundance: -
v_gene: TRBV6-5

CDR3nt: TGTGCCAGCAGTTTTGGCGGAGATTATCAGCCCCAGCATTTT
CDR3aa: CASSFGGDYQPQHF
j_gene: TRBJ1-5
d_gene: -
abundance: -
v_gene: TRBV28

CDR3nt: TGTGCCTGGACAAAAACTCCCGGGACAGGGGGCGGTCATGGGTCCTACAATGAGCAGTTCTTC
CDR3aa: CAWTKTPGTGGGHGSYNEQFF
j_gene: TRBJ2-1
d_gene: TRBD1
abundance: few
v_gene: TRBV30

CDR3nt: TGTGCCAGCAGTTACACAGGGCTCTCCGCAGATACGCAGTATTTT
CDR3aa: CASSYTGLSADTQYF
j_gene: TRBJ2-3
d_gene: -
abundance: -
v_gene: TRBV6-2/TRBV6-3

CDR3nt: TGCGCCAGCAGCTTTCGACAGGGAAACGGAGAGACCCAGTACTTC
CDR3aa: CASSFRQGNGETQYF
j_gene: TRBJ2-5
d_gene: TRBD1
abundance: -
v_gene: TRBV4-1

CDR3nt: TGTGCCAGCAGCTTAAGGAGCGGGAGGACACAAGAGACCCAGTACTTC
CDR3aa: CASSLRSGRTQETQYF
j_gene: TRBJ2-5
d_gene: TRBD2
abundance: -
v_gene: TRBV7-9

CDR3nt: TGTGCCAGCAGTGTTTTGGACAGCGGGTATGGCTACACCTTC
CDR3aa: CASSVLDSGYGYTF
j_gene: TRBJ1-2
d_gene: -
abundance: -
v_gene: TRBV28

CDR3nt: TGCAGCGTTGGGCTAGCGGGGATATACAATGAGCAGTTCTTC
CDR3aa: CSVGLAGIYNEQFF
j_gene: TRBJ2-1
d_gene: TRBD2
abundance: -
v_gene: TRBV29-1

CDR3nt: TGCGCCAGCAGCGGCAGACAAACAGATACGCAGTATTTT
CDR3aa: CASSGRQTDTQYF
j_gene: TRBJ2-3
d_gene: -
abundance: once
v_gene: TRBV5-1

CDR3nt: TGTGCCAGCAGTTACGCGGGCCGCGGAAACACCATATATTTT
CDR3aa: CASSYAGRGNTIYF
j_gene: TRBJ1-3
d_gene: -
abundance: -
v_gene: TRBV6-2/TRBV6-3

CDR3nt: TGTGCCAGCAGCTTCCGGGGCCAGGGCTCCTACAATGAGCAGTTCTTC
CDR3aa: CASSFRGQGSYNEQFF
j_gene: TRBJ2-1
d_gene: -
abundance: -
v_gene: TRBV11-3

CDR3nt: TGTGCCAGCAGCTTAGGTAGCGGGAGGTATCCCTACAATGAGCAGTTCTTC
CDR3aa: CASSLGSGRYPYNEQFF
j_gene: TRBJ2-1
d_gene: TRBD2
abundance: -
v_gene: TRBV7-3

CDR3nt: TGTGCCAGCAGCACCGACAGGGACAGGGGCGGCGGCTACACCTTC
CDR3aa: CASSTDRDRGGGYTF
j_gene: TRBJ1-2
d_gene: TRBD1
abundance: -
v_gene: TRBV7-2

CDR3nt: TGTGCCAGCTCACCACCTAGGGGGCACACAGATACGCAGTATTTT
CDR3aa: CASSPPRGHTDTQYF
j_gene: TRBJ2-3
d_gene: TRBD1
abundance: -
v_gene: TRBV18

CDR3nt: TGTGCCAGCAGCCCGGGGGAGGAAAGGGGGGAGCAGTACTTC
CDR3aa: CASSPGEERGEQYF
j_gene: TRBJ2-7
d_gene: -
abundance: -
v_gene: TRBV5-4

CDR3nt: TGTGCCAGCAGCCCAGGGGTAGCCGGGGAGCTGTTTTTT
CDR3aa: CASSPGVAGELFF
j_gene: TRBJ2-2
d_gene: -
abundance: -
v_gene: TRBV7-2

CDR3nt: TGCGCCAGCAGCCCCGTGGGACAGGGAGGTCTCGAAAAACTGTTTTTT
CDR3aa: CASSPVGQGGLEKLFF
j_gene: TRBJ1-4
d_gene: TRBD1
abundance: few
v_gene: TRBV5-1

CDR3nt: TGTGCCAGCAGTTACGTAGGGGGATCGGGAGATACGCAGTATTTT
CDR3aa: CASSYVGGSGDTQYF
j_gene: TRBJ2-3
d_gene: -
abundance: -
v_gene: TRBV6-5

CDR3nt: TGCAGCGTTTTAGGGCTAGCGGTTTACAATGAGCAGTTCTTC
CDR3aa: CSVLGLAVYNEQFF
j_gene: TRBJ2-1
d_gene: TRBD2
abundance: -
v_gene: TRBV29-1

CDR3nt: TGCAGCGTTGAAAGGGTGGGCTCTGGAAACACCATATATTTT
CDR3aa: CSVERVGSGNTIYF
j_gene: TRBJ1-3
d_gene: -
abundance: -
v_gene: TRBV29-1

CDR3nt: TGTGCCAGCAGTTTTGGACGGCTTGCCATTTATGGCTACACCTTC
CDR3aa: CASSFGRLAIYGYTF
j_gene: TRBJ1-2
d_gene: -
abundance: -
v_gene: TRBV27

CDR3nt: TGCAGCGCTACCAGGTCTGGGGCCAACGTCCTGACTTTC
CDR3aa: CSATRSGANVLTF
j_gene: TRBJ2-6
d_gene: -
abundance: -
v_gene: TRBV29-1

CDR3nt: TGCGCCAGCAGCCAAGGGGCAGGGGATAGGCAAGGCTACACCTTC
CDR3aa: CASSQGAGDRQGYTF
j_gene: TRBJ1-2
d_gene: -
abundance: few
v_gene: TRBV4-3

CDR3nt: TGTGCCAGTTACAAGAACACCGGGGAGCTGTTTTTT
CDR3aa: CASYKNTGELFF
j_gene: TRBJ2-2
d_gene: -
abundance: -
v_gene: TRBV6-5

CDR3nt: TGTGCCAGCAGCACGGGCTCCTCGGGGAATCAGCCCCAGCATTTT
CDR3aa: CASSTGSSGNQPQHF
j_gene: TRBJ1-5
d_gene: -
abundance: -
v_gene: TRBV28

CDR3nt: TGTGCCAGCAGCGTAGGGCCTGGAGATACGCAGTATTTT
CDR3aa: CASSVGPGDTQYF
j_gene: TRBJ2-3
d_gene: -
abundance: -
v_gene: TRBV9

CDR3nt: TGTGCCAGCAGCTTAAACCTCAGGGCCGAGCAGTACTTC
CDR3aa: CASSLNLRAEQYF
j_gene: TRBJ2-7
d_gene: -
abundance: -
v_gene: TRBV11-3

CDR3nt: TGCGCCTCCCTCTGGGGACCGAGCCAGATTCAAGAGACCCAGTACTTC
CDR3aa: CASLWGPSQIQETQYF
j_gene: TRBJ2-5
d_gene: -
abundance: -
v_gene: TRBV5-1

CDR3nt: TGTGCCAGCAGTTTTGTAGAGACAGATACGCAGTATTTT
CDR3aa: CASSFVETDTQYF
j_gene: TRBJ2-3
d_gene: -
abundance: -
v_gene: TRBV27

CDR3nt: TGTGCCAGCAGTCCCCGGACCGGAACCTACGAGCAGTACTTC
CDR3aa: CASSPRTGTYEQYF
j_gene: TRBJ2-7
d_gene: -
abundance: -
v_gene: TRBV27

CDR3nt: TGCAGCGTTAGGAGGGCCGACACTGAAGCTTTCTTT
CDR3aa: CSVRRADTEAFF
j_gene: TRBJ1-1
d_gene: -
abundance: -
v_gene: TRBV29-1

CDR3nt: TGTGCCAGCAGTGTCAGCGGGAGCAATGAGCAGTTCTTC
CDR3aa: CASSVSGSNEQFF
j_gene: TRBJ2-1
d_gene: TRBD2
abundance: -
v_gene: TRBV27

CDR3nt: TGCAGCGTTGAATGGGGTATCTGGGACAGGGGGGGAGATACGCAGTATTTT
CDR3aa: CSVEWGIWDRGGDTQYF
j_gene: TRBJ2-3
d_gene: TRBD1
abundance: -
v_gene: TRBV29-1

CDR3nt: TGTGCCAGCAGCTTAATGGGGGGACAGAAAACCGGGGAGCTGTTTTTT
CDR3aa: CASSLMGGQKTGELFF
j_gene: TRBJ2-2
d_gene: -
abundance: -
v_gene: TRBV11-3

CDR3nt: TGTGCCAGCAGTTACGGGAGGAGGTCCCACAATGAGCAGTTCTTC
CDR3aa: CASSYGRRSHNEQFF
j_gene: TRBJ2-1
d_gene: TRBD2
abundance: -
v_gene: TRBV28

CDR3nt: TGTGCCAGCAGCCTAACAGGGTTCGATGAGCAGTTCTTC
CDR3aa: CASSLTGFDEQFF
j_gene: TRBJ2-1
d_gene: -
abundance: -
v_gene: TRBV4-2

CDR3nt: TGTGCCAGCAGCTTAAGTCCAGACTACGAGCAGTACTTC
CDR3aa: CASSLSPDYEQYF
j_gene: TRBJ2-7
d_gene: -
abundance: -
v_gene: TRBV7-3

CDR3nt: TGTGCCAGTAGTTCTCAATACCAGCCCCAGCATTTT
CDR3aa: CASSSQYQPQHF
j_gene: TRBJ1-5
d_gene: -
abundance: few
v_gene: TRBV19

CDR3nt: TGTGCCAGCTCACCGATGGCCTACGAGCAGTACTTC
CDR3aa: CASSPMAYEQYF
j_gene: TRBJ2-7
d_gene: -
abundance: -
v_gene: TRBV18

CDR3nt: TGTGCCATCAGTGAGTCTGTCAGGATCCGGGAGCAGTACTTC
CDR3aa: CAISESVRIREQYF
j_gene: TRBJ2-7
d_gene: -
abundance: -
v_gene: TRBV10-3

CDR3nt: TGTGCCAGCAGTTTAGACACGAGCTCTGGAAACACCATATATTTT
CDR3aa: CASSLDTSSGNTIYF
j_gene: TRBJ1-3
d_gene: -
abundance: few
v_gene: TRBV2

CDR3nt: TGTGCCTGGAGTGTATATAGACAAAGATACGAGCAGTACTTC
CDR3aa: CAWSVYRQRYEQYF
j_gene: TRBJ2-7
d_gene: -
abundance: -
v_gene: TRBV30

CDR3nt: TGCGCCAGCAGCCAACGAGGGGCCTCCTCCTACAATGAGCAGTTCTTC
CDR3aa: CASSQRGASSYNEQFF
j_gene: TRBJ2-1
d_gene: -
abundance: -
v_gene: TRBV4-3

CDR3nt: TGTGCCAGCAGTTACGGTGTTGCTGGCACAGATACGCAGTATTTT
CDR3aa: CASSYGVAGTDTQYF
j_gene: TRBJ2-3
d_gene: -
abundance: -
v_gene: TRBV6-2/TRBV6-3

CDR3nt: TGTGCCAGCAGCTTAATATATGGGCGGACAGGATATGGCTACACCTTC
CDR3aa: CASSLIYGRTGYGYTF
j_gene: TRBJ1-2
d_gene: TRBD1
abundance: -
v_gene: TRBV7-3

CDR3nt: TGTGCCAGCAGCCTTAGGACAGGGGGCGGGACCGGGGAGCTGTTTTTT
CDR3aa: CASSLRTGGGTGELFF
j_gene: TRBJ2-2
d_gene: TRBD1
abundance: -
v_gene: TRBV28

CDR3nt: TGTGCCAGCAGCGAAGGACAGGAGATCTACGAGCAGTACTTC
CDR3aa: CASSEGQEIYEQYF
j_gene: TRBJ2-7
d_gene: TRBD1
abundance: -
v_gene: TRBV6-1

CDR3nt: TGTGCCAGCAGCCCGACCTGGGGGACAGGGGGCGCAGCAGCTAACTATGGCTACACCTTC
CDR3aa: CASSPTWGTGGAAANYGYTF
j_gene: TRBJ1-2
d_gene: TRBD1
abundance: once
v_gene: TRBV7-8

CDR3nt: TGTGCCAGCAGTTCCGGGGTGTCCTATGGCTACACCTTC
CDR3aa: CASSSGVSYGYTF
j_gene: TRBJ1-2
d_gene: -
abundance: -
v_gene: TRBV28

CDR3nt: TGTGCCAGCAGCCCTCGGGCTAGCAGAAACACCGGGGAGCTGTTTTTT
CDR3aa: CASSPRASRNTGELFF
j_gene: TRBJ2-2
d_gene: -
abundance: -
v_gene: TRBV11-3

CDR3nt: TGCGCCAGCAGCTTGGCAGGGGATCAGAACACTGAAGCTTTCTTT
CDR3aa: CASSLAGDQNTEAFF
j_gene: TRBJ1-1
d_gene: -
abundance: -
v_gene: TRBV5-1

CDR3nt: TGTGCCAGCAGTTTTTGGTCACAAGAGACCCAGTACTTC
CDR3aa: CASSFWSQETQYF
j_gene: TRBJ2-5
d_gene: -
abundance: -
v_gene: TRBV28

CDR3nt: TGTGCCAGCAGTTTATCAAGGGGAGGGCATTTGGGGCAGTACTTC
CDR3aa: CASSLSRGGHLGQYF
j_gene: TRBJ2-7
d_gene: TRBD2
abundance: -
v_gene: TRBV27